The 8 T cell receptor beta chains presented below share a single source sample, sequenced in a study of cytomegalovirus exposure and HLA in healthy donors. Primers included in the PCR were 60 Vbeta and 13 Jbeta primers. TCRdb's copy holds only in-frame clones and misses some; the assay was immunoSEQ multiplex PCR. The table records about 150,000 clones, around 10% of them present only once. Sequenced input: PBMCs. These receptors were taken from a man aged 45-65 years in good health and CMV-seronegative.

This clone was detected only a few times. The rearrangement uses TRBV5-4 and TRBJ2-7, with TRBD2 as a possible D gene (7 bases). Germline V gene sequence: CDR1 SGHNT, CDR2 YYREEE (reference sequence). Trimming stripped 2 bases from V and 3 bases from J, with 15 bases between. The CDR3 totals 15 residues. CDR3 DNA sequence: TGTGCCAGCAGCTTCTTAGGGGGGGCCAGCTACGAGCAGTACTTC. Amino acids: CASSFLGGASYEQYF.

The chain has TRBV5-1 and TRBJ2-3; D perhaps matches TRBD1 (6 bases). The length of the CDR3 is 16 residues. V dropped 0 bases and J dropped 3 bases, with 14 bases sitting between them. From germline, CDR1 is SGHRS and CDR2 YFSETQ. The CDR3 nucleotides are TGCGCCAGCAGCTTGGAGACAGGTCAGCGGACAGATACGCAGTATTTT. It is translated as CASSLETGQRTDTQYF.

This clone was found a few times. The chain couples TRBV19 to TRBJ1-5; 7 nucleotides align to TRBD1. Germline V gene sequence: CDR1 LNHDA, CDR2 SQIVND (reference sequence). V gave up 10 bases and J gave up 5 bases; unmatched junction bases: 8. The CDR3 is 13 amino acids. The chain's CDR3 is CATATGRDQPQHF. CDR3 in DNA: TGTGCCACCGCGACAGGGAGAGATCAGCCCCAGCATTTT. Variable domain in full (rest from reference TRBV19 and TRBJ1-5): DGGITQSPKYLFRKEGQNVTLSCEQNLNHDAMYWYRQDPGQGLRLIYYSQIVNDFQKGDIAEGYSVSREKKESFPLTVTSAQKNPTAFYLCATATGRDQPQHFGDGTRLSIL.

This clone was recorded a few times. The chain has TRBV4-1 and TRBJ2-2; TRBD2 might be the D (5 bases). Trimming took 0 bases from V and 5 from J, leaving 16 bases between them. CDR1 is MGHRA and CDR2 is YSYEKL in the germline V gene. This CDR3 region has 17 residues. The CDR3 is CASSQDPIPGGTGELFF. Here the CDR3 DNA reads TGCGCCAGCAGCCAAGATCCTATTCCCGGAGGAACCGGGGAGCTGTTTTTT.

This clone has just a few counts. This chain links TRBV6-1 with TRBJ2-5; 9 nucleotides line up with TRBD2. CDR1 is MNHNS, CDR2 SASEGT, per germline. V lost 1 base to trimming and J lost 5 bases; unmatched junction nucleotides: 5. This CDR3 has 15 residues. The CDR3 DNA sequence: TGTGCCAGCAGTGAAGGGCGGGGGGGCTTGGAGACCCAGTACTTC. Translated: CASSEGRGGLETQYF.

The chain employs TRBV6-5 and TRBJ1-6, with D tentatively TRBD1 (6 bases). V was shortened by 0 bases and J by 9 bases, with 12 bases between the two germline ends. Germline V gives CDR1 MNHEY, CDR2 SVGAGI. CDR3 length: 15 residues. As DNA, the CDR3 is TGTGCCAGCAGTTACTCGACGGGACAAAGTTCACCCCTCCACTTT. This codes for CASSYSTGQSSPLHF.

The V call is TRBV6-5, the J call TRBJ2-5; D is unresolved. The DNA end is a closer match to TRBJ2-7, so the J assignment may be wrong. This CDR3 has 13 residues. Germline V lookup: CDR1 MNHEY, CDR2 SVGAGI. The CDR3: CASSRRQAYEQYF. The CDR3 DNA reads TGTGCCAGCAGCCGCCGCCAGGCCTACGAGCAGTACTTC.

The chain has TRBV30 and TRBJ2-7, with 11 bases lining up with TRBD1. The CDR3 runs to 11 residues. V shed 5 bases and J 6 bases; nucleotides not matched to a gene: 0. The germline gives CDR1 GTSNPN, CDR2 SVGIG (reference sequence). The CDR3 sequence: CAWGTGGEQYF. Here the CDR3 DNA reads TGTGCCTGGGGGACAGGGGGCGAGCAGTACTTC.